These 23 T cell receptor beta chains originate from one sample sequenced in a study of cytotoxic CD8 clonotypes in ibrutinib-treated CLL. The repertoire was sequenced with immunoSEQ multiplex PCR; TCRdb's copy has only in-frame clones and lacks some. Here the sample spans roughly 49,000 clones, approximately 87% being singletons. The sample here was PBMCs, taken after 24 months of ibrutinib treatment. All receptors come from a human donor with chronic lymphocytic leukemia.

The chain recombines TRBV19 with TRBJ2-2, with 7 bases identical to TRBD2. Germline V gene lookup returns CDR1 LNHDA and CDR2 SQIVND (reference sequence). Germline trimming cut 5 bases from V and 5 bases from J; bases unmatched to any gene: 5. The CDR3 extends over 14 amino acids. The CDR3: CASSVLAATGELFF. The CDR3 nucleotides are TGTGCCAGTAGTGTCCTAGCGGCAACCGGGGAGCTGTTTTTT.

This clone was recorded only once. This sequence joins TRBV5-5 and TRBJ2-5; D is perhaps TRBD1 (6 bases). Looked up from germline, CDR1 is SGHKS and CDR2 is YYEKEE (reference sequence). The V end lost 4 bases, the J end lost 4 bases, and 11 bases lay between the germline ends. The CDR3 length is 13 residues. As DNA, the CDR3 is TGTGCCAGCAGCCCGACAGGAGTAGAGACCCAGTACTTC. Translated, it gives CASSPTGVETQYF.

J is TRBJ2-7 and V is TRBV5-6; maybe TRBD1 (5 bases). This CDR3 has 12 amino acids. CDR1 is SGHDT, CDR2 YYEEEE, per germline. V shed 1 base and J shed 5 bases, with 7 bases lying between them. The CDR3 loop is CASSLLGDEQYF. The CDR3 bases are TGTGCCAGCAGCTTGTTAGGGGACGAGCAGTACTTC.

J is TRBJ2-3 and V is TRBV28, with 7 bases aligning to TRBD1. Unmatched junction bases numbered 10, after V lost 4 bases and J lost 0 bases. The CDR3 is 17 amino acids. Germline assignment: CDR1 MDHEN and CDR2 SYDVKM. The CDR3 DNA sequence: TGTGCCAGCAGTTCCCTTCGGGACAGATCTAGCACAGATACGCAGTATTTT. Its translation: CASSSLRDRSSTDTQYF. The variable domain in full, with the rest retrieved from reference TRBV28 and TRBJ2-3, is DVKVTQSSRYLVKRTGEKVFLECVQDMDHENMFWYRQDPGLGLRLIYFSYDVKMKEKGDIPEGYSVSREKKERFSLILESASTNQTSMYLCASSSLRDRSSTDTQYFGPGTRLTVL.

The chain is built from TRBV7-7 and TRBJ2-3; D perhaps matches TRBD2 (5 bases). Trimming removed 4 bases from V and 4 bases from J, with 12 bases in between. Germline assignment: CDR1 SSHAT and CDR2 FNYEAQ (reference sequence). The CDR3 covers 14 residues. This chain's CDR3 is CASSSGILADTQYF. The CDR3 DNA sequence: TGTGCCAGCAGCTCGGGAATTCTAGCAGATACGCAGTATTTT.

The chain links TRBV30 to TRBJ2-7; TRBD1 matches 9 bases. This CDR3 is 14 amino acids long. Germline V gives CDR1 GTSNPN, CDR2 SVGIG (reference sequence). V shed 8 bases, J shed 4 bases, and the junction held 12 bases outside the gene matches. The CDR3 reads CAADMGQGTYEQYF. In DNA, the CDR3 is TGTGCCGCCGATATGGGACAGGGAACTTACGAGCAGTACTTC.

The CDR3 reads CASSVGVKGVEAFF. DNA for the CDR3: TGTGCCAGCAGCGTAGGGGTTAAAGGGGTTGAAGCTTTCTTT. The chain links TRBV9 to TRBJ1-1; perhaps TRBD1 as D (5 bases). Germline V gene sequence: CDR1 SGDLS, CDR2 YYNGEE. The CDR3 extends over 14 amino acids. V was pared by 0 bases and J by 7 bases, with 13 bases between.

This clone was counted only a few times. This chain uses TRBV9 with TRBJ2-2; no clear D. This CDR3 comprises 13 residues. V shed 0 bases and J shed 4 bases, with 4 bases lying between them. The V gene's germline CDR1 is SGDLS and CDR2 YYNGEE. As DNA, the CDR3 is TGTGCCAGCAGCGTAGCAGGCACCGGGGAGCTGTTTTTT. Protein sequence: CASSVAGTGELFF.

This clone was detected once. The chain carries TRBV5-6 and TRBJ2-4; 11 bases agree with TRBD1. Germline loops: CDR1 SGHDT, CDR2 YYEEEE. This CDR3 region has 14 residues. J lost 5 bases, V lost 3 bases, and 1 base had no gene match. The CDR3 here is CASSWGQGENIQYF. DNA for the CDR3: TGTGCCAGCAGCTGGGGACAGGGGGAAAACATTCAGTACTTC.

The chain is built from TRBV25-1 and TRBJ2-5, with unresolved D. The CDR3 totals 13 residues. The V end was cut by 5 bases, the J end by 1 base, with 8 bases between. The V gene's germline CDR1 is MGHDK and CDR2 SYGVNS. The CDR3 loop reads CASSRHSQETQYF. The CDR3, as DNA: TGTGCCAGCAGTAGACACAGCCAAGAGACCCAGTACTTC.

The rearrangement links TRBV9 to TRBJ1-3; a possible D gene is TRBD1 (5 bases). In germline, CDR1 is SGDLS, CDR2 YYNGEE. This CDR3 region has 15 residues. V dropped 1 base and J dropped 2 bases, with 10 bases sitting between them. In DNA, the CDR3 is TGTGCCAGCAGCGTATCCGGGGCCCCTGGAAACACCATATATTTT. It yields the protein CASSVSGAPGNTIYF.

The genes are TRBV7-9 and TRBJ2-7, with 9 bases fitting TRBD2. The CDR3 covers 14 residues. CDR1 SEHNR and CDR2 FQNEAQ come from the germline V gene (reference sequence). Trimming at V came to 6 bases and at J to 6 bases, leaving 9 bases not matched to a gene. For the CDR3, the DNA is TGTGCCAGCAGTTATAGCGGGAGAACGAGCGAGCAGTACTTC. Its protein product is CASSYSGRTSEQYF.

The chain joins TRBV19 to TRBJ1-1; 8 bases agree with TRBD1. The CDR3 length is 15 residues. Germline V gene sequence: CDR1 LNHDA, CDR2 SQIVND (reference sequence). V gave up 5 bases and J gave up 3 bases; unmatched junction bases: 8. CDR3 sequence reads: CASSLGAGGHTEAFF. DNA for the CDR3: TGTGCCAGTAGTCTCGGGGCAGGGGGCCACACTGAAGCTTTCTTT.

The chain has TRBV9 and TRBJ2-1; the D gene is possibly TRBD2 (6 bases). The length of the CDR3 is 15 residues. Trimming removed 3 bases from V and 2 bases from J, with 12 bases in between. Looked up from germline, CDR1 is SGDLS and CDR2 is YYNGEE. The CDR3 sequence is CASSGTGLAYNEQFF. CDR3 sequence (DNA): TGTGCCAGCAGCGGCACGGGACTCGCCTACAATGAGCAGTTCTTC.

Only a few counts were recorded for this clone. The genes are TRBV7-2 and TRBJ2-1; 7 positions match TRBD2. The CDR3 has 14 amino acids. Germline CDR1 is SGHTA and CDR2 is FQGNSA. V lost 5 bases to trimming and J lost 8 bases; unmatched junction nucleotides: 9. In DNA form, the CDR3 reads TGTGCCAGCAGCCGGGCGGGAGTCGCGCATGAGCAGTTCTTC. Protein sequence: CASSRAGVAHEQFF. Full variable domain (outside the CDR3, taken from reference TRBV7-2 and TRBJ2-1): GAGVSQSPSNKVTEKGKDVELRCDPISGHTALYWYRQSLGQGLEFLIYFQGNSAPDKSGLPSDRFSAERTGGSVSTLTIQRTQQEDSAVYLCASSRAGVAHEQFFGPGTRLTVL.

This chain joins TRBV29-1 and TRBJ1-2, with D maybe TRBD1 (5 bases). The length of the CDR3 is 11 residues. Germline V gene lookup returns CDR1 SQVTM and CDR2 ANQGSEA. Trimming shortened V by 5 bases and J by 6 bases, and 10 bases separated the two germline ends. This CDR3 is CSVNQGNGYTF. For the CDR3, the DNA is TGCAGCGTTAATCAGGGAAATGGCTACACCTTC.

The chain has TRBV5-1 and TRBJ2-1; D remains ambiguous. The CDR3 loop spans 14 amino acids. Germline V gene lookup returns CDR1 SGHRS and CDR2 YFSETQ. Trimming stripped 0 bases from V and 7 bases from J, with 11 bases between. The CDR3 protein is CASSLGPGVNEQFF. Here the CDR3 DNA reads TGCGCCAGCAGCTTGGGACCGGGTGTGAATGAGCAGTTCTTC.

The chain carries TRBV27 and TRBJ1-2; the D gene is possibly TRBD1 (6 bases). From germline, CDR1 is MNHEY and CDR2 SMNVEV (reference sequence). The V and J ends lost 6 bases and 7 bases respectively, with 15 bases between them. The CDR3 length is 13 residues. CDR3 sequence reads: CASRGGAEFGYTF. In nucleotides, the CDR3 is TGTGCCAGCAGGGGGGGCGCGGAATTTGGCTACACCTTC.

Worth noting for this clone: No DNA is shown, since the ends of the CDR3 on it are uncertain; the CDR3 is the one TCRdb lists. The rearrangement links TRBV7-2 to TRBJ2-3; the table names TRBD1, a call not compared with the DNA. The CDR3 length is 15 residues, termini included. Germline V gives CDR1 SGHTA, CDR2 FQGNSA. The CDR3 region is CASSFQVSSTDTQYF.

The sample holds one count of this clone. The rearrangement links TRBV7-7 to TRBJ2-3; D remains unclear. Trimming took 4 bases from V and 6 from J, leaving 11 bases between them. Germline CDR1 reads SSHAT; CDR2 reads FNYEAQ (reference sequence). The length of the CDR3 is 13 residues. CDR3 sequence: CASSSHIYDTQYF. The CDR3 coding sequence is TGTGCCAGCAGCTCCCACATCTATGATACGCAGTATTTT. The full variable domain, in which reference TRBV7-7 and TRBJ2-3 provide the parts outside the CDR3, is GAGVSQSPRYKVTKRGQDVTLRCDPISSHATLYWYQQALGQGPEFLTYFNYEAQPDKSGLPSDRFSAERPEGSISTLTIQRTEQRDSAMYRCASSSHIYDTQYFGPGTRLTVL.

CDR3 coding DNA: TGTGCCAGCAGTTTGGGGGCAGATACGCAGTATTTT. Translated: CASSLGADTQYF. The chain carries TRBV28 and TRBJ2-3; possibly TRBD1 or TRBD2 for D (5 bases each). The germline gives CDR1 MDHEN, CDR2 SYDVKM. The ends were cut back, 3 bases at V and 4 bases at J, with 5 bases in the middle. The CDR3 covers 12 residues.

This clone was seen only a few times. The chain has TRBV7-9 and TRBJ2-7, with D possibly matching TRBD1 (6 bases). The germline V and J ends were trimmed by 2 bases and 3 bases, with 11 bases remaining between them. CDR1 SEHNR and CDR2 FQNEAQ come from the germline V gene (reference sequence). The CDR3 has 14 residues. The CDR3 loop reads CASSLRQGNYEQYF. The CDR3 nucleotides are TGTGCCAGCAGCTTACGTCAGGGGAACTACGAGCAGTACTTC.

The V call is TRBV29-1, the J call TRBJ1-3; the D gene is possibly TRBD1 (5 bases). This CDR3 is 12 amino acids long. Trimming cost V 6 bases and J 2 bases, with 8 bases left between them. CDR1 and CDR2 from the germline V gene are SQVTM and ANQGSEA. Here the CDR3 reads CSVAGTGNTIYF. CDR3 coding DNA: TGCAGCGTAGCAGGGACTGGAAACACCATATATTTT. Full variable domain (outside the CDR3, taken from reference TRBV29-1 and TRBJ1-3): SAVISQKPSRDICQRGTSLTIQCQVDSQVTMMFWYRQQPGQSLTLIATANQGSEATYESGFVIDKFPISRPNLTFSTLTVSNMSPEDSSIYLCSVAGTGNTIYFGEGSWLTVV.